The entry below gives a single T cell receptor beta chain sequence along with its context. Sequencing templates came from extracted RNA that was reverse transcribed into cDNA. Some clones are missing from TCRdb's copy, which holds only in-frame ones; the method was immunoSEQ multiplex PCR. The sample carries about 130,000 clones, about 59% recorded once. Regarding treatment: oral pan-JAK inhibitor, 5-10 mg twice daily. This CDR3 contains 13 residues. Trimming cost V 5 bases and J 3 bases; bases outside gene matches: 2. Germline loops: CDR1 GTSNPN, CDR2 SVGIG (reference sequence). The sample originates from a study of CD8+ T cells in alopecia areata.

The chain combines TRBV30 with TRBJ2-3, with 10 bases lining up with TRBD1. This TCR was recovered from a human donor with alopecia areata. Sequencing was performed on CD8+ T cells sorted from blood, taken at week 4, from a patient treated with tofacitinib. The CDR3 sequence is CAWGQGVTDTQYF. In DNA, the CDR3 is TGTGCCTGGGGACAGGGGGTGACAGATACGCAGTATTTT.